This TCR beta chain appears in the sequencing data of a study of T cell responses to AZD1222 COVID-19 vaccine. Study results and limitations: Sampling captured repertoires only after the peak T cell response. Among vaccine-associated CD4 TCRs, coverage spanned spike, with dominance at 160-218 and 743-854. Baseline testing showed seropositivity in only six AZD1222 recipients.

Regarding this clone: The antigen is not known.

Trimming removed 3 bases from V and 4 bases from J, with 13 bases in between. The CDR3 contains 16 residues. From germline, CDR1 is KGHSH and CDR2 LQKENI. Data came from immunoSEQ multiplex PCR; TCRdb stores just in-frame clones and leaves some out. The sample lists about 110,000 clones; 82% were seen once. The clonotype originates from an adult in good health. J is TRBJ2-6 and V is TRBV18; D remains ambiguous. The specimen was peripheral blood, collected on day 0 of AZD1222 vaccination. The CDR3 region is CASSPGVALGANVLTF. The CDR3 DNA reads as TGTGCCAGCTCACCCGGTGTCGCGCTCGGGGCCAACGTCCTGACTTTC.